A single sample gave rise to the 16 T cell receptor beta chains below, sequenced in a study of T cell responses to AZD1222 COVID-19 vaccine. Libraries were prepared by immunoSEQ multiplex PCR; TCRdb keeps only in-frame clonotypes and omits some of them. This table has some 90,000 clones, about 89% appearing once. The starting material was peripheral blood, obtained 28 days after the second AZD1222 dose. These receptors were collected from an adult who received the AZD1222 COVID-19 vaccine.

The chain has TRBV16 and TRBJ2-3, with D hard to call. The V end was cut by 3 bases, the J end by 5 bases, with 9 bases between. The CDR3 contains 13 residues. Germline V gene sequence: CDR1 KGHSY, CDR2 FQNENV. CDR3: CASSQPDLDTQYF. CDR3 nucleotides: TGTGCCAGCAGCCAGCCGGACCTAGATACGCAGTATTTT. The whole variable domain, remainder taken from reference TRBV16 and TRBJ2-3, is GEEVAQTPKHLVRGEGQKAKLYCAPIKGHSYVFWYQQVLKNEFKFLISFQNENVFDETGMPKERFSAKCLPNSPCSLEIQATKLEDSAVYFCASSQPDLDTQYFGPGTRLTVL.

This clone was counted a single time. Here the CDR3 reads CASSSDGRLGYTF. CDR3 bases: TGTGCCAGCAGCTCGGACGGACGATTGGGCTACACCTTC. The J gene is TRBJ1-2, the V gene TRBV12-3 or TRBV12-4, with D hard to call. Trimming took off 6 bases at V and 8 bases at J, with 16 bases between the two ends. The CDR3 sequence is 13 residues long.

The chain links TRBV19 to TRBJ1-5; D perhaps matches TRBD1 (5 bases). There are 14 residues in the CDR3. Germline V gives CDR1 LNHDA, CDR2 SQIVND (reference sequence). V was trimmed by 7 bases and J by 0 bases, leaving 10 bases between them. The CDR3 nucleotides read TGTGCCAGTACCTTCGGGGGTAGCAATCAGCCCCAGCATTTT. Translation gives CASTFGGSNQPQHF.

This chain joins TRBV18 and TRBJ2-1; no definite D call. Germline V lookup: CDR1 KGHSH, CDR2 LQKENI. This CDR3 comprises 14 residues. Trimming cost V 3 bases and J 3 bases, with 9 bases left between them. In nucleotides, the CDR3 is TGTGCCAGCTCACCTACGGTGGGCTACAATGAGCAGTTCTTC. As protein: CASSPTVGYNEQFF.

This clone was recorded once. The rearrangement links TRBV5-1 to TRBJ1-1; D call uncertain. V was cut by 0 bases and J by 0 bases, with 6 bases left in between. The length of the CDR3 is 14 residues. CDR1 is SGHRS and CDR2 is YFSETQ in the germline V gene. The CDR3 nucleotides read TGCGCCAGCAGCTTGGGCAGCTTGAACACTGAAGCTTTCTTT. The encoded protein is CASSLGSLNTEAFF.

This clone was counted a single time. The genes are TRBV5-1 and TRBJ2-5; D is perhaps TRBD1 or TRBD2 (5 bases each). This CDR3 region has 16 residues. Germline assignment: CDR1 SGHRS and CDR2 YFSETQ. Trimming took 3 bases from V and 2 from J, leaving 17 bases between them. The CDR3: CASSWGSRTRQETQYF. CDR3 bases: TGCGCCAGCAGCTGGGGGTCCCGAACGAGACAAGAGACCCAGTACTTC.

V gene TRBV19 combines with J gene TRBJ2-3, with TRBD2 identical over 9 bases. From germline, CDR1 is LNHDA and CDR2 SQIVND (reference sequence). The CDR3 is 17 residues long. V trimming: 5 bases; J trimming: 2 bases; junction bases outside the gene matches: 11. The CDR3 DNA reads TGTGCCAGTAGTGGATCGAGCGGGGGGACCCCCACAGATACGCAGTATTTT. It encodes CASSGSSGGTPTDTQYF. Using reference TRBV19 and TRBJ2-3 for the parts outside the CDR3, the full variable domain is DGGITQSPKYLFRKEGQNVTLSCEQNLNHDAMYWYRQDPGQGLRLIYYSQIVNDFQKGDIAEGYSVSREKKESFPLTVTSAQKNPTAFYLCASSGSSGGTPTDTQYFGPGTRLTVL.

The chain joins TRBV11-2 to TRBJ1-1, with D maybe TRBD1 (5 bases). The germline V and J ends were trimmed by 5 bases and 5 bases, with 12 bases remaining between them. The CDR3 sequence is 13 residues long. Germline lookup yields CDR1 SGHAT and CDR2 FQNNGV. The CDR3 nucleotides read TGTGCCAGCAGCACTCAGGGTCGAACTGAAGCTTTCTTT. Protein product: CASSTQGRTEAFF.

The chain combines TRBV19 with TRBJ1-1, with D possibly TRBD1 on 6 matching bases. Germline V CDR1 and CDR2: LNHDA, SQIVND (reference sequence). The CDR3 spans 12 residues. V lost 5 bases and J lost 6, with 10 bases in between. The CDR3 DNA follows: TGTGCCAGTAGTTTCAGGACAGCTGAAGCTTTCTTT. Its protein is CASSFRTAEAFF.

The gene calls are TRBV23-1 and TRBJ1-4, with 12 bases matching TRBD1. TRBV23-1 counts as an open reading frame of uncertain function. CDR3 length: 15 residues. The V segment lost 7 bases and the J segment 7 bases; nucleotides outside the gene matches: 7. CDR3 bases: TGCGCCAGCAAGCCGGGACAGGGGGCCGGTGAAAAACTGTTTTTT. It is translated as CASKPGQGAGEKLFF.

The CDR3 sequence: CAWGGVVGNTIYF. Written as DNA, the CDR3 is TGTGCCTGGGGGGGGGTTGTTGGAAACACCATATATTTT. V gene TRBV30 combines with J gene TRBJ1-3; weak D call: TRBD1 (5 bases). The CDR3 sequence is 13 residues long. CDR1 GTSNPN and CDR2 SVGIG come from the germline V gene (reference sequence). V was pared by 5 bases and J by 3 bases, with 11 bases between.

The genes are TRBV2 and TRBJ1-3; D may be TRBD1 (5 bases). The V end was cut by 7 bases, the J end by 8 bases, with 12 bases between. This CDR3 has 12 amino acids. Germline CDR1 is SNHLY and CDR2 is FYNNEI. The DNA for the CDR3 is TGTGCCAGCAATCTTCAGGGATACACCATATATTTT. Its protein is CASNLQGYTIYF.

The table lists this clone with a count of one. J is TRBJ2-1 and V is TRBV20-1; tentative D call: TRBD1 (6 bases). Germline CDR1 DFQATT, CDR2 SNEGSKA (reference sequence). V shed 3 bases and J shed 9 bases, with 27 bases lying between them. This CDR3 is built from 17 residues. The CDR3, as DNA: TGCAGTGCTAGTCGCGGTGGGCGCGGCAGGGGCGGCATTGAGCAGTTCTTC. It encodes CSASRGGRGRGGIEQFF.

The chain carries TRBV7-2 and TRBJ1-5, with no clear D. Per germline, CDR1 SGHTA and CDR2 FQGNSA. The ends were cut back, 2 bases at V and 5 bases at J, with 7 bases in the middle. CDR3 size: 13 residues. The chain's CDR3 is CASSLWRDQPQHF. The DNA of the CDR3 is TGTGCCAGCAGCTTATGGAGGGATCAGCCCCAGCATTTT.

This rearrangement joins TRBV29-1 to TRBJ2-2; TRBD1 matches 7 bases. V lost 5 bases to trimming and J lost 7 bases; unmatched junction nucleotides: 13. This CDR3 is 15 amino acids long. Germline CDR1 and CDR2: SQVTM and ANQGSEA. In DNA, the CDR3 is TGCAGCGTTCGAATCAATACAGGGGCCATCGGGGAGCTGTTTTTT. Translation gives CSVRINTGAIGELFF.

The chain recombines TRBV5-8 with TRBJ1-5; perhaps TRBD1 as D (5 bases). This CDR3 is built from 15 residues. The germline V gene encodes CDR1 SGHTS and CDR2 YDEGEE. Trimming shortened V by 1 base and J by 0 bases, and 8 bases separated the two germline ends. Here the CDR3 reads CASSLRGYSNQPQHF. CDR3 coding DNA: TGTGCCAGCAGCTTGCGGGGGTATAGCAATCAGCCCCAGCATTTT.